This T cell receptor (beta chain) stems from a study of T cells in localized non-small cell lung cancer. Whole-study results and caveats: Uninvolved adjacent lung, not tumor, had the highest T cell clonality. A median of approximately 60 of the top 100 tumor clones appeared in adjacent lung, which was paired and uninvolved. Higher adjacent-lung clonality was associated with shorter survival.

Details on this clone: Its antigen is as yet unknown.

The CDR3 has 16 amino acids. V lost 7 bases to trimming and J lost 2 bases, with 18 bases between them. The germline gives CDR1 LNHDA, CDR2 SQIVND (reference sequence). Clones were sequenced by immunoSEQ multiplex PCR, and TCRdb holds only the in-frame ones, with some missing. The profile shows tens of thousands of clones, 85% to 90% of them singletons. V gene TRBV19 combines with J gene TRBJ1-5; D may be TRBD1 (6 bases). This sequence was found in a woman between 35 and 75 years old with stage I lung adenocarcinoma. Sample: peripheral blood, taken before any cancer treatment. Written as DNA, the CDR3 is TGTGCCAGTACCCAAACGACAGGTCGGCGCAATCAGCCCCAGCATTTT. This translates into CASTQTTGRRNQPQHF.